A selection of T cell receptor beta chains follows, all from one sample in a study of beta chain features in type 1 diabetes. The repertoire was sequenced with immunoSEQ multiplex PCR; TCRdb's copy has only in-frame clones and lacks some. The sample contains 250,000 to 300,000 clones, roughly an eighth of which appear only once. The sample taken for sequencing was naive CD4+ T cells from blood. The receptors stem from a man aged 25 to 45 with type 1 diabetes. Each CDR3 is given with its conserved first and last residue. A D gene is named only where the DNA matches it firmly. Clone size is not always given. Where it is, it says once, few, many or a class for expanded clones.

abundance	v_gene	d_gene	j_gene	CDR3aa	CDR3nt
few	TRBV15	NA	TRBJ2-7	CATSRDWGRYYEQYF	TGTGCCACCAGCAGAGATTGGGGCAGATACTACGAGCAGTACTTC
NA	TRBV7-9	NA	TRBJ2-7	CASRERSTGSNEQYF	TGTGCCAGCAGGGAACGAAGTACAGGGTCGAACGAGCAGTACTTC
few	TRBV6-6	NA	TRBJ2-1	CASSSATAGNEQFF	TGTGCCAGCAGTTCGGCGACTGCTGGGAATGAGCAGTTCTTC
few	TRBV28	NA	TRBJ1-2	CASRAGQNYGYTF	TGTGCCAGCAGAGCGGGGCAGAACTATGGCTACACCTTC
few	TRBV5-1	NA	TRBJ2-2	CASSFESLTNTGELFF	TGCGCCAGCAGCTTTGAGTCGCTAACGAACACCGGGGAGCTGTTTTTT
few	TRBV18	TRBD2	TRBJ2-7	CASSGGLAGEVEQYF	TGTGCCAGCTCGGGGGGACTAGCGGGAGAGGTCGAGCAGTACTTC
few	TRBV7-3	NA	TRBJ1-3	CASNPPGGDTIYF	TGTGCCAGCAACCCACCCGGCGGGGACACCATATATTTT
once	TRBV9	TRBD1	TRBJ1-2	CASSAEQGALGYTF	TGTGCCAGCAGCGCTGAACAGGGGGCGCTTGGCTACACCTTC
NA	TRBV5-6	TRBD1	TRBJ2-4	CASSLGFRGQEYF	TGTGCCAGCAGCTTGGGGTTTCGTGGACAGGAGTACTTC
few	TRBV5-1	TRBD2	TRBJ2-7	CASSLGLSGSEQYF	TGCGCCAGCAGCTTGGGTCTTAGCGGGAGCGAGCAGTACTTC
NA	TRBV25-1	NA	TRBJ2-6	CASSERGQPGANVLTF	TGTGCCAGCAGTGAACGAGGACAGCCTGGGGCCAACGTCCTGACTTTC
few	TRBV7-8	NA	TRBJ1-2	CASSPRDGGYTF	TGTGCCAGCAGCCCTCGTGACGGGGGCTACACCTTC
few	TRBV15	NA	TRBJ2-3	CATSRGGADTQYF	TGTGCCACCAGCAGAGGGGGGGCAGATACGCAGTATTTT
few	TRBV7-3	NA	TRBJ2-5	CASSLTGGRVETQYF	TGTGCCAGCAGCTTAACCGGGGGGCGAGTTGAGACCCAGTACTTC
NA	TRBV7-9	TRBD1	TRBJ1-2	CASSLGTGISWLGYTF	TGTGCCAGCAGCTTAGGGACAGGGATAAGTTGGCTCGGCTACACCTTC
NA	TRBV29-1	TRBD1	TRBJ2-7	CSVSTGTGSAYEQYF	TGCAGCGTCAGCACCGGGACAGGGTCAGCCTACGAGCAGTACTTC
NA	TRBV30	NA	TRBJ1-4	CAWSVWGDEKLFF	TGTGCCTGGAGTGTATGGGGGGATGAAAAACTGTTTTTT
NA	TRBV6-5	TRBD2	TRBJ2-1	CASSYTSGPYNEQFF	TGTGCCAGCAGTTACACTAGCGGGCCGTACAATGAGCAGTTCTTC
NA	TRBV11-2	TRBD1	TRBJ2-3	CASSQSPGTGEYF	TGTGCCAGCAGCCAATCGCCGGGGACAGGGGAGTATTTT
few	TRBV7-2	TRBD2	TRBJ2-1	CASSLGTSGNHEQFF	TGTGCCAGCAGCTTAGGGACTAGCGGGAACCATGAGCAGTTCTTC
NA	TRBV7-2	NA	TRBJ2-7	CASSPTRGGYEQYF	TGTGCCAGCAGCCCCACAAGGGGGGGCTACGAGCAGTACTTC